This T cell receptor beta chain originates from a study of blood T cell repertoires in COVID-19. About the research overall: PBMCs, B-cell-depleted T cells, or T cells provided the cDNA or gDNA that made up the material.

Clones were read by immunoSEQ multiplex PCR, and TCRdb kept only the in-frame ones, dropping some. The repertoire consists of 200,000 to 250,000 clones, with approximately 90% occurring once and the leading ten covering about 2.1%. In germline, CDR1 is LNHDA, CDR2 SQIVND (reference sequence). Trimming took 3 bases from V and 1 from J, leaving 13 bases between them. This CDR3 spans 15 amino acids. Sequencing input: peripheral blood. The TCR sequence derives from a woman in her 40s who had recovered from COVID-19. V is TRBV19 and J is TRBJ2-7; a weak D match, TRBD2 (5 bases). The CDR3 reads CASSMIRGSSYEQYF. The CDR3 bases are TGTGCCAGTAGTATGATCCGAGGGTCTTCCTACGAGCAGTACTTC.